This T cell receptor (beta chain) was recorded in a study of blood T cell repertoires in COVID-19. Study at large: PBMCs, B-cell-depleted T cells, or T cells provided the cDNA or gDNA that made up the material.

This clone was observed a handful of times. Germline V lookup: CDR1 SGHVS, CDR2 FQNEAQ. V lost 5 bases, J lost 1 base, and 6 bases stayed unmatched. The CDR3 runs 15 residues. In the original workflow: Amplification of reference gene primers provided the estimated nucleated cell counts. Generated by immunoSEQ multiplex PCR, the TCRdb table keeps only in-frame clones and is missing some. V, J and clone size derive from that table, while D and trimming were established from the DNA sequence. The sample has about 190,000 clones, less than 90% seen once; the top ten hold around 1.2%. The clonotype originates from a young man with acute or convalescent COVID-19. V gene TRBV7-8 combines with J gene TRBJ1-1; 8 nucleotides align to TRBD1. The sequenced sample was peripheral blood. This CDR3 reads CASSPWTGSNTEAFF. The CDR3 DNA follows: TGTGCCAGCAGCCCCTGGACAGGGTCGAACACTGAAGCTTTCTTT. Together with reference TRBV7-8 and TRBJ1-1, the CDR3 gives the full variable domain: GAGVSQSPRYKVAKRGQDVALRCDPISGHVSLFWYQQALGQGPEFLTYFQNEAQLDKSGLPSDRFFAERPEGSVSTLKIQRTQQEDSAVYLCASSPWTGSNTEAFFGQGTRLTVV.